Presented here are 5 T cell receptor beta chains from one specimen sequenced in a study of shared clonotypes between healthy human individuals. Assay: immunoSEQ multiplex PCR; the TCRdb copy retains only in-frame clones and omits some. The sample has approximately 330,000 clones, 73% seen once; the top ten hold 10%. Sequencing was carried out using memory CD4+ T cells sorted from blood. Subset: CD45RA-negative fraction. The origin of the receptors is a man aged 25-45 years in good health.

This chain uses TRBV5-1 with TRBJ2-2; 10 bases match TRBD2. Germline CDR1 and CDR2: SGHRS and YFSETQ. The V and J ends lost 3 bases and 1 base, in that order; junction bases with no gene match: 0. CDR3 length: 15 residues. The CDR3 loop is CASSWTSGNTGELFF. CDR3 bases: TGCGCCAGCAGCTGGACTAGCGGGAACACCGGGGAGCTGTTTTTT.

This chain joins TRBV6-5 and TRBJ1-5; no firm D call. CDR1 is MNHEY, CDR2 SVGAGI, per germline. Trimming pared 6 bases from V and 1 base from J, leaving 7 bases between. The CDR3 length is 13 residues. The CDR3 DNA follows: TGTGCCAGCAGGTCCACCAGCAATCAGCCCCAGCATTTT. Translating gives CASRSTSNQPQHF.

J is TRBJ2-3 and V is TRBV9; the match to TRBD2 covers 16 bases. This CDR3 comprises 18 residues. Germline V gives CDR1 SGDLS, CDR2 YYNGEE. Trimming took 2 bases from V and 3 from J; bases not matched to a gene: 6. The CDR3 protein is CASSVAPGLAGGTDTQYF. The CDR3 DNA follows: TGTGCCAGCAGCGTGGCCCCGGGACTAGCGGGAGGGACAGATACGCAGTATTTT.

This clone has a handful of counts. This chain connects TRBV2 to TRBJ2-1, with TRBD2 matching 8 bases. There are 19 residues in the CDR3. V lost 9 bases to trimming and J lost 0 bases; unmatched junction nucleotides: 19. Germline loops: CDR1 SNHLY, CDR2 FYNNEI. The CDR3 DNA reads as TGTGCCAGGTCCCAAGTGAGCGGGAGCTACCGTTTCTCCTACAATGAGCAGTTCTTC. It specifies CARSQVSGSYRFSYNEQFF. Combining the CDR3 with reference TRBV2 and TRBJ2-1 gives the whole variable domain EPEVTQTPSHQVTQMGQEVILRCVPISNHLYFYWYRQILGQKVEFLVSFYNNEISEKSEIFDDQFSVERPDGSNFTLKIRSTKLEDSAMYFCARSQVSGSYRFSYNEQFFGPGTRLTVL.

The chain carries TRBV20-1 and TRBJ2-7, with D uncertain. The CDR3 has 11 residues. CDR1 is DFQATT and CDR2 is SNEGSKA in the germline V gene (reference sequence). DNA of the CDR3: TGCATCGCCTACTCCAATTACGAGCAGTACTTC. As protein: CIAYSNYEQYF.